The 29 T cell receptor beta chains given below trace back to one sample, sequenced in a study of T-cell memory formation after mild COVID-19. TCRdb re-called the 5' RACE reads through MiXCR, storing one row per CDR3 protein. The sample carries under 450,000 distinct CDR3 sequences, 20% to 25% recorded once. The source material was PBMCs or a T cell subset sorted from them (not recorded which). The receptors here all came from a man aged 18-30 years who had mild COVID-19 (a few samples of this study predate the infection). Cell type and time point are not known.

In this sample, this clonotype turned up a few times. The chain uses TRBV20-1 and TRBJ2-5; D might be TRBD2 (6 bases). Germline values: CDR1 DFQATT, CDR2 SNEGSKA (reference sequence). CDR3 length: 12 amino acids. Deletions cut 5 bases from V and 7 bases from J, with 14 bases between. Here the CDR3 reads CSAAGGLRTQYF. CDR3 nucleotides: TGCAGTGCTGCAGGAGGGTTGAGGACCCAGTACTTC.

This clonotype was seen only a few times. The chain carries TRBV5-1 and TRBJ1-1; D remains ambiguous. The ends were cut back, 0 bases at V and 1 base at J, with 10 bases in the middle. CDR1 and CDR2 from the germline V gene are SGHRS and YFSETQ. The CDR3 totals 15 residues. The CDR3 sequence is CASSLVATSNTEAFF. CDR3 DNA: TGCGCCAGCAGCTTGGTGGCCACCTCGAACACTGAAGCTTTCTTT.

The chain combines TRBV12-3 or TRBV12-4 with TRBJ1-4; D not certain. Trimming cost V 3 bases and J 0 bases, with 5 bases left between them. The CDR3 sequence is 14 residues long. The CDR3, as DNA: TGTGCCAGCAGTTTTGGGACAACTAATGAAAAACTGTTTTTT. Translated, it gives CASSFGTTNEKLFF.

The chain links TRBV12-3 or TRBV12-4 to TRBJ2-5, with TRBD2 identical over 7 bases. CDR3 length equals 16 residues. The V segment lost 1 base and the J segment 6 bases; nucleotides outside the gene matches: 11. CDR3 DNA: TGTGCCAGCAGTTTAGGGACTAGGGGCTTCAGGAAGACCCAGTACTTC. As protein: CASSLGTRGFRKTQYF.

This clonotype has at least ten counts. The chain uses TRBV7-9 and TRBJ2-3; 8 nucleotides line up with TRBD2. V trimming: 6 bases; J trimming: 4 bases; junction bases outside the gene matches: 6. This CDR3 comprises 14 residues. The germline gives CDR1 SEHNR, CDR2 FQNEAQ (reference sequence). The CDR3, as DNA: TGTGCCAGCAGGACGGGAGGGTTCCCAGATACGCAGTATTTT. The encoded protein is CASRTGGFPDTQYF.

This chain uses TRBV12-3 or TRBV12-4 with TRBJ1-2, with TRBD1 matching 9 bases. The length of the CDR3 is 16 residues. With V trimmed by 3 bases and J by 4 bases, 9 bases remained unmatched. CDR3 region: CASSLLRTGDPYGYTF. The CDR3, as DNA: TGTGCCAGCAGTTTGTTGAGGACAGGGGACCCCTATGGCTACACCTTC.

J is TRBJ2-7 and V is TRBV7-3; D gene uncertain. The CDR3 is made up of 12 amino acids. Germline V gene data show CDR1 as SGHTA and CDR2 as FQGTGA. The CDR3 sequence is CASSFQKGPRAV. The CDR3 DNA sequence: TGTGCCAGCAGCTTCCAAAAAGGCCCCCGAGCCGTC.

This chain uses TRBV7-9 with TRBJ2-7; D is ambiguous. V lost 4 bases and J lost 2, with 18 bases in between. The germline V gene has CDR1 SEHNR and CDR2 FQNEAQ (reference sequence). This CDR3 contains 16 residues. CDR3 sequence (DNA): TGTGCCAGCAGCTCGCCATGGGATGTGGAGCCCTACGAGCAGTACTTC. Encoded protein: CASSSPWDVEPYEQYF.

V gene TRBV5-1 combines with J gene TRBJ2-7, with D perhaps TRBD1 or TRBD2 (5 bases each). V was trimmed by 4 bases and J by 3 bases, leaving 17 bases between them. Germline V gene data show CDR1 as SGHRS and CDR2 as YFSETQ. The CDR3 consists of 15 residues. For the CDR3, the DNA is TGCGCCAGCAGCACTAACCGGGACGGATTCTACGAGCAGTACTTC. This gives the protein CASSTNRDGFYEQYF.

The chain links TRBV19 to TRBJ1-2; D unclear. This CDR3 contains 12 residues. Germline CDR1 LNHDA, CDR2 SQIVND (reference sequence). Trimming shortened V by 8 bases and J by 7 bases, and 14 bases separated the two germline ends. CDR3 bases: TGTGCCAGTTTTTTCTACCCGGTTGGCTACACCTTC. Residues: CASFFYPVGYTF.

This clonotype was seen only a few times. CDR3 DNA sequence: TGTGCCAGCAGCTTAAGCAGGGCCGGGAACGAGCAGTACTTC. Its protein product is CASSLSRAGNEQYF. This rearrangement joins TRBV7-2 to TRBJ2-7; the D gene could be TRBD1 or TRBD2 (5 bases each). The CDR3 loop spans 14 amino acids. Germline assignment: CDR1 SGHTA and CDR2 FQGNSA. Trimming removed 2 bases at V and 5 bases at J, with 13 bases between.

This clonotype was seen at least ten times. This rearrangement joins TRBV5-1 to TRBJ1-3; 7 bases are a match to TRBD1. The CDR3 covers 19 residues. Germline loops: CDR1 SGHRS, CDR2 YFSETQ. Trimming at V came to 4 bases and at J to 1 base, leaving 17 bases not matched to a gene. Here the CDR3 DNA reads TGCGCCAGCAGCCTGAGACCTGCCGGACAGGTCGATTCTGGAAACACCATATATTTT. Translated, it gives CASSLRPAGQVDSGNTIYF.

The gene calls are TRBV7-9 and TRBJ2-3; 9 nucleotides align to TRBD1. This CDR3 comprises 11 residues. The germline CDR1 and CDR2 sequences are SEHNR and FQNEAQ (reference sequence). The V segment lost 11 bases and the J segment 4 bases; nucleotides outside the gene matches: 1. CDR3 loop: CAGQGSDTQYF. CDR3 nucleotide sequence: TGTGCCGGACAGGGGTCAGATACGCAGTATTTT.

This clonotype was seen a handful of times. This chain links TRBV5-1 with TRBJ1-2; no definite D call. CDR1 is SGHRS and CDR2 is YFSETQ in the germline V gene. V lost 4 bases to trimming and J lost 2 bases, with 9 bases between them. The CDR3 extends over 13 amino acids. CDR3: CASSPDQNYGYTF. The CDR3 DNA reads as TGCGCCAGCAGCCCGGACCAGAACTATGGCTACACCTTC.

This clonotype was picked up a small number of times. This sequence joins TRBV2 and TRBJ1-3; the D is unclear. Between the trimmed V and J ends, which lost 5 bases and 8 bases, there was a span of 22 bases. CDR1 is SNHLY, CDR2 FYNNEI, per germline. This CDR3 spans 16 amino acids. CDR3 protein: CASSILLMAEGDTIYF. As DNA, the CDR3 is TGTGCCAGCAGTATTCTCCTGATGGCAGAAGGAGACACCATATATTTT.

A few counts support this clonotype. V gene TRBV9 combines with J gene TRBJ2-3; unclear D gene. Germline V lookup: CDR1 SGDLS, CDR2 YYNGEE. V was clipped by 0 bases and J by 2 bases, with 4 bases between them. The CDR3 has 13 amino acids. CDR3 loop: CASSVGSTDTQYF. The CDR3 DNA is TGTGCCAGCAGCGTAGGGTCCACAGATACGCAGTATTTT.

The chain links TRBV6-6 to TRBJ2-1, with D possibly called TRBD1 or TRBD2 (6 bases each). V lost 7 bases and J lost 5, with 15 bases in between. CDR1 MNHNY and CDR2 SVGAGI come from the germline V gene (reference sequence). This CDR3 is built from 14 residues. The CDR3 DNA sequence: TGTGCCAGCAAATTTACGGGGGCCGACAATGAGCAGTTCTTC. This sequence encodes CASKFTGADNEQFF.

V and J are TRBV7-8 and TRBJ2-7; D perhaps matches TRBD1 (6 bases). The germline gives CDR1 SGHVS, CDR2 FQNEAQ. CDR3 size: 15 residues. V gave up 5 bases and J gave up 2 bases, with 16 bases separating them. CDR3 in amino acids: CASSPSGQWTYEQYV. In DNA form, the CDR3 reads TGTGCCAGCAGCCCGAGCGGACAGTGGACCTACGAGCAGTACGTC.

This clonotype appeared many times. The chain couples TRBV6-2 or TRBV6-3 to TRBJ2-7; D is perhaps TRBD1 (5 bases). The ends were cut back, 5 bases at V and 1 base at J, with 6 bases in the middle. Germline-derived CDR1 and CDR2 are MNHEY and SVGEGT. The CDR3 contains 12 residues. Here the CDR3 DNA reads TGTGCCAGCAGTGACAGTTCCTACGAGCAGTACTTC. Residues: CASSDSSYEQYF.

The chain joins TRBV20-1 to TRBJ2-1, with D possibly called TRBD1 or TRBD2 (5 bases each). V was pared by 5 bases and J by 4 bases, with 18 bases between. There are 15 residues in the CDR3. CDR1 is DFQATT, CDR2 SNEGSKA, per germline (reference sequence). The CDR3 bases are TGCAGTGCTCTGCCTGGGGACGGAACTTACAATGAGCAGTTCTTC. Amino acid sequence: CSALPGDGTYNEQFF.

Only a few counts were recorded for this clonotype. The chain carries TRBV20-1 and TRBJ2-5; D not resolved. CDR3 length: 16 residues. The V gene's germline CDR1 is DFQATT and CDR2 SNEGSKA (reference sequence). V gave up 0 bases and J gave up 5 bases, with 19 bases separating them. The CDR3 DNA sequence: TGCAGTGCTAGAGATCTTAGGACGATGGTTATCGAGACCCAGTACTTC. Protein product: CSARDLRTMVIETQYF.

This clonotype was detected only a few times. V is TRBV7-3 and J is TRBJ2-3; 8 nucleotides match TRBD1. There are 16 residues in the CDR3. The V and J ends lost 2 bases and 2 bases, in that order; junction bases with no gene match: 6. Germline assignment: CDR1 SGHTA and CDR2 FQGTGA. CDR3 region: CASSLFSGGFTDTQYF. Here the CDR3 DNA reads TGTGCCAGCAGCTTATTTTCAGGGGGCTTCACAGATACGCAGTATTTT. Together with reference TRBV7-3 and TRBJ2-3, the CDR3 gives the full variable domain: GAGVSQTPSNKVTEKGKYVELRCDPISGHTALYWYRQSLGQGPEFLIYFQGTGAADDSGLPNDRFFAVRPEGSVSTLKIQRTERGDSAVYLCASSLFSGGFTDTQYFGPGTRLTVL.

Ten or more counts support this clonotype. V usage is TRBV20-1 and J usage is TRBJ1-1; possibly TRBD1 for D (5 bases). V was shortened by 0 bases and J by 4 bases, with 18 bases between the two germline ends. This CDR3 comprises 16 residues. Germline V lookup: CDR1 DFQATT, CDR2 SNEGSKA (reference sequence). This CDR3 is CSARDIGRPGGTEAFF. For the CDR3, the DNA is TGCAGTGCTAGAGATATCGGACGGCCGGGGGGCACTGAAGCTTTCTTT.

This clonotype has only a few counts. The V gene is TRBV4-1, the J gene TRBJ2-3; no clear D. Between the trimmed V and J ends, which lost 4 bases and 0 bases, there was a span of 11 bases. The CDR3 is 15 amino acids. Germline CDR1 MGHRA, CDR2 YSYEKL. CDR3: CASSPHGVSTDTQYF. The CDR3, as DNA: TGCGCCAGCAGCCCTCATGGGGTAAGCACAGATACGCAGTATTTT.

This clonotype has a handful of counts. V gene TRBV10-3 combines with J gene TRBJ1-2; unclear D gene. Germline V gives CDR1 ENHRY, CDR2 SYGVKD. This CDR3 contains 15 residues. V was pared by 0 bases and J by 4 bases, with 12 bases between. The CDR3 reads CAISESGHSIYGYTF. The CDR3 DNA sequence: TGTGCCATCAGTGAGTCTGGTCACAGCATCTATGGCTACACCTTC.

This clonotype was seen only once. The CDR3 sequence: CASSTGGYSNQPQHF. The CDR3, as DNA: TGTGCCAGCAGCACAGGGGGTTATAGCAATCAGCCCCAGCATTTT. The chain links TRBV3-1 to TRBJ1-5; 8 positions agree with TRBD1. The CDR3 covers 15 residues. CDR1 and CDR2 from the germline V gene are LGHDT and YNNKEL (reference sequence). The V gene end was trimmed by 5 bases and the J gene end by 0 bases; junction bases not matched to a gene: 3.

The sample holds a few counts of this clonotype. The rearrangement joins TRBV6-1 to TRBJ1-6; D uncertain. V lost 1 base and J 8 bases, leaving 12 bases between the germline ends. The germline V gene has CDR1 MNHNS and CDR2 SASEGT. CDR3 length: 15 residues. This CDR3 is CASSEVLAADSPLHF. The CDR3 region has the DNA TGTGCCAGCAGTGAAGTTTTGGCAGCCGATTCACCCCTCCACTTT.

This chain uses TRBV5-1 with TRBJ1-1; D is ambiguous. Germline assignment: CDR1 SGHRS and CDR2 YFSETQ. This CDR3 spans 12 amino acids. The ends were cut back, 3 bases at V and 7 bases at J, with 10 bases in the middle. This CDR3 is CASSSFGDEAFF. CDR3 in DNA: TGCGCCAGCAGCTCCTTCGGGGATGAAGCTTTCTTT. The entire variable domain, with the rest obtained from reference TRBV5-1 and TRBJ1-1, is as follows: KAGVTQTPRYLIKTRGQQVTLSCSPISGHRSVSWYQQTPGQGLQFLFEYFSETQRNKGNFPGRFSGRQFSNSRSEMNVSTLELGDSALYLCASSSFGDEAFFGQGTRLTVV.

The chain links TRBV12-3 or TRBV12-4 to TRBJ2-3, with TRBD2 matching over 9 bases. Losses at the gene ends were 6 bases for V and 1 base for J; bases not matched to a gene: 5. The CDR3 sequence is 15 residues long. The CDR3 loop is CASRHSGGRTDTQYF. CDR3 bases: TGTGCCAGCAGGCATAGCGGGGGCCGCACAGATACGCAGTATTTT.